The source of this TCR beta chain is a study of blood T cell repertoires in COVID-19. Study at large: T cells, B-cell-depleted T cells, or PBMCs supplied cDNA or gDNA.

Enrolled through a virtual design, the participants were between about 18 and 100 years of age and came from 24 US areas. In the original processing: Estimates of nucleated cell counts were drawn from the amplification of reference gene primers. Here immunoSEQ multiplex PCR was the method, and the copy in TCRdb shows in-frame clones only, minus some. That table is the source of V, J and clone size, and D and trimming were worked out from the DNA. The table lists some 350,000 clones, 87% of them singletons. The sample was PBMCs or T cells enriched from blood (not recorded which). The TCR was taken from a woman in her twenties or thirties who had recovered from COVID-19.

CDR3 region: CATSRASRSSYEQYF. In DNA, the CDR3 is TGTGCCACCAGCAGAGCTAGCCGAAGCTCCTACGAGCAGTACTTC. The gene calls are TRBV15 and TRBJ2-7, with D possibly being TRBD2 (5 bases). Germline V gives CDR1 LNHNV, CDR2 YYDKDF (reference sequence). V lost 1 base, J lost 0 bases, and 10 bases lay in between. The CDR3 spans 15 residues.